The rows below give T cell receptor beta chains drawn from one sample of a study of long-term antiretroviral therapy in people with HIV. Measured with immunoSEQ multiplex PCR; TCRdb has only the in-frame clones, and not every one. The profile shows approximately 19,000 clones, approximately 87% of them singletons. The sequenced sample was unsorted PBMCs, obtained 2.6 years after starting antiretroviral therapy. Source of these receptors: a woman aged 45-60 years with HIV. CDR3s include the opening cysteine and the closing phenylalanine or tryptophan.

J,V,CDR3
TRBJ2-1,TRBV20-1,CSARREREFF
TRBJ1-3,TRBV4-3,CASSQDRGFSSGNTIYF
TRBJ2-7,TRBV2,CASNSASGTYEQYF
TRBJ2-5,TRBV7-6,CASSLAGGGQETQYF
TRBJ2-6,TRBV5-1,CASSLAGFASGANVLTF
TRBJ1-2,TRBV27,CASSPGDREYPYGYTF
TRBJ2-5,TRBV15,CATSLQVGETQYF
TRBJ2-3,TRBV13,CASSLVPVGQGVTDTQYF